This T cell receptor beta chain appears in the sequencing data of a study of blood T cells in healthy people across ages. Through a sample-barcoded 5' primer and a J-beta primer mix, a second PCR was run for roughly 7 to 12 cycles. TCRdb fed the 5' RACE reads into MiXCR, producing one record per CDR3 protein. The sample records 750,000 to 950,000 distinct CDR3 sequences, about 26% being singletons. Trimming removed 2 bases at V and 3 bases at J, with 16 bases between. CDR1 is KGHSH and CDR2 is LQKENI in the germline V gene. This CDR3 comprises 16 residues. The data also belong to a second study, concerning T cells of mothers and their children. That source notes: Thymic selection, a shaping force on TCR recombination output, acts similarly in related and unrelated pairs.

The rearrangement joins TRBV18 to TRBJ1-1; a weak D match, TRBD1 (5 bases). The source material was blood. The clonotype originates from a boy aged 5 to 17 in good health. This chain's CDR3 is CASSPNQGPRDTEAFF. In DNA, the CDR3 is TGTGCCAGCTCACCAAACCAGGGCCCCCGCGACACTGAAGCTTTCTTT.